What follows describes a single TCR beta chain. The sample holds a few counts of this clone. Its antigen is not yet known. The sample holds no much larger clone one base away, and base qualities are not on file. The CDR1 and CDR2 encoded by the germline V gene are SGHRS and YFSETQ. V lost 4 bases and J lost 5 bases, and the count of bases not matched to a germline gene is 6. The CDR3 spans 15 residues, from the cysteine through the phenylalanine. The sequence is cut down to CDR3 DNA, 45 bases in frame from base 1. The sample belongs to a study of radiation and T cells in renal cell carcinoma (dated by TCRdb to 2020 to 2022). With respect to the entire study: The samples were obtained from a clinical trial, where primary renal cell carcinomas were treated with 15 Gy stereotactic body radiation therapy and then removed by nephrectomy 4 weeks afterward. A total of 53 samples underwent TCR beta sequencing, made up of about 26 tumors and about 27 peripheral blood samples. Across all 50 or so samples, 4,016,671 unique CDR3 nucleotide sequences, encoding 2.5 million to 3 million unique CDR3 amino acid sequences, were identified.

What the research found in general, with its limitations: Blood repertoire dynamics were not followed beyond 4 weeks after treatment. No pretreatment tumor biopsies were available, so the baseline intratumoral presence of clonotypes could not be determined. Because the trial had a single-armed design, the trial could not examine how radiation dose or scheduling affected the TCR repertoire. Top tumor clonotypes rose in blood from baseline to 2 weeks post-radiation, then contracted by 4 weeks, suggesting transient expansion of tumor-resident clones.

Taken with the paper, the label for time point translates to: baseline pretreatment blood. What this sample's treatment or condition label stands for: 15 Gy SBRT to primary tumor, nephrectomy 4 weeks later. To follow tumor-enriched clonotypes, serial peripheral blood was collected from radiation-treated patients at baseline and at 2 weeks and 4 weeks after SBRT. Every patient had renal cell carcinoma of clear cell pathology. Genomic DNA for TCR sequencing was prepared using the QIAamp DNA Blood Mini Kit (Qiagen). The analyses included only samples that passed all quality control checks. TCR beta libraries were generated from genomic DNA with the immunoSEQ kit, following the manufacturer's recommendations. To prepare the libraries, a first multiplex PCR with proprietary primers was run, followed by a second PCR that added unique barcodes, and a bead cleanup was done after each round. A positive control reaction and a negative control reaction, both provided in the kit, were run with every batch of samples. The final libraries were assessed on an Agilent 4200 TapeStation D1000 ScreenTape, pooled by volume, and quantified by qPCR. Sequencing ran on an Illumina NextSeq500 with a MidOutput 150-cycle cartridge, using 156 Read1 and 15 Index1 cycles with kit custom primers. The pooled library was loaded at 0.9 to 1 pM with a roughly 20% PhiX control spike-in. In the original analysis: Vendor-processed data were analyzed in R, with a clonotype defined as all T cells sharing the same CDR3 nucleotide sequence. For clone abundance analyses, frequencies were normalized to the 10,000 most abundant clones in each sample. Before analysis, public T cell clones were removed, and these numbered fewer than six per sample on average. Tumor-enriched and baseline blood-enriched clonotypes were defined by at least a 32-fold difference in abundance between compartments. A beta-binomial differential abundance model was used to identify clonotypes that were expanded or contracted between blood time points. Tumor-blood repertoire similarity was measured with the Baroni-Urbani and Buser coefficient, and groups were compared using two-tailed Wilcoxon tests in R. TCRdb re-hosts the immuneACCESS table, in-frame sequences only. Its copies lack some clones; in the studies checked, an unresolved V gene accounts for under half of them, and the cause for the rest is not known. V and J calls plus clone size are reproduced from that table; the DNA served to infer D and trimming. The sample has 55,000 to 65,000 clones on record, over 70% of them singletons. Together, the top ten hold 7.3% of the sample.

Sequences were derived from blood, sampled from a patient whose treatment included radiotherapy and nephrectomy. This sequence was found in a man between 60 and 75 years old with renal cell carcinoma. This receptor chain uses TRBV5-1 and TRBJ1-6, with TRBD1 matching 7 junction bases. The CDR3 corresponds to CASSPRQGDNSPLHF. The sequence in DNA is TGCGCCAGCAGCCCCCGGCAGGGGGATAATTCACCCCTCCACTTT.